The T cell receptor (beta chain) described here comes from a study of cytomegalovirus exposure and HLA in healthy donors. The study's findings and limits: A few V segments could not be told apart, such as TRBV6-2 and TRBV6-3, and were left out. Reports credit the classifier with highly specific, highly sensitive diagnosis of cytomegalovirus status. Specificity for CMV antigens was confirmed in vitro for a few of the CMV-associated chains.

The V gene's germline CDR1 is SGHVS and CDR2 FNYEAQ. This CDR3 spans 12 amino acids. Trimming at V came to 6 bases and at J to 14 bases, leaving 11 bases not matched to a gene. Both 60 Vbeta primers and 13 Jbeta primers went into the PCR. Sequencing used immunoSEQ multiplex PCR; TCRdb keeps in-frame clones, though not all of them. The profile shows approximately 100,000 clones, over 8% of them singletons. This clone was counted only a few times. Its antigen is unknown. Sequenced material: PBMCs. This clonotype was obtained from a man aged 45-60 years in good health and CMV-seropositive. The V gene is TRBV7-6, the J gene TRBJ1-2; 8 bases fit TRBD1. In nucleotides, the CDR3 is TGTGCCAGCAGTTTCGGCGACAGGGGATTTACCTTC. Translated, it gives CASSFGDRGFTF.